These 18 T cell receptor beta chains came from one sample sequenced in a study of CD8+ T cells in alopecia areata. Sequencing used cDNA as its template, made by extracting RNA and reverse transcribing it. The assay was immunoSEQ multiplex PCR, and TCRdb's table has in-frame clones only and misses some. The sample lists under 300,000 clones; 60% were seen once. Treatment meaning: oral pan-JAK inhibitor, 5-10 mg twice daily. The sample here was CD4+ T cells sorted from blood, taken at roughly week 52, from a patient treated with tofacitinib. Every receptor here comes from a human donor with alopecia areata.

The genes are TRBV7-2 and TRBJ1-2, with a weak D call TRBD1 (5 bases). The length of the CDR3 is 14 residues. Trimming removed 2 bases at V and 6 bases at J, with 13 bases between. Per germline, CDR1 SGHTA and CDR2 FQGNSA. CDR3 in amino acids: CASSLQMTVDGYTF. The CDR3, as DNA: TGTGCCAGCAGCTTACAGATGACAGTCGATGGCTACACCTTC.

In DNA, the CDR3 is TGCGCCAGCAGCTTAACGACAGGGGGGAACGAGCAGTACTTC. Translating gives CASSLTTGGNEQYF. This chain joins TRBV5-1 and TRBJ2-7, with 9 bases that match TRBD1. The V segment lost 2 bases and the J segment 5 bases; nucleotides outside the gene matches: 5. The CDR3 is 14 amino acids. CDR1 SGHRS and CDR2 YFSETQ come from the germline V gene.

The rearrangement uses TRBV29-1 and TRBJ2-5; D remains unclear. The ends were cut back, 1 base at V and 4 bases at J, with 13 bases in the middle. This CDR3 has 14 amino acids. From germline, CDR1 is SQVTM and CDR2 ANQGSEA. The CDR3 reads CSVEVRRVPETQYF. CDR3 bases: TGCAGCGTTGAAGTTCGAAGGGTCCCAGAGACCCAGTACTTC.

V and J are TRBV27 and TRBJ2-7; 8 bases align to TRBD1. Germline trimming cut 5 bases from V and 5 bases from J; bases unmatched to any gene: 8. CDR1 is MNHEY, CDR2 SMNVEV, per germline (reference sequence). CDR3 length: 14 amino acids. CDR3 amino acids: CASSPWTGRNEQYF. CDR3 DNA: TGTGCCAGCAGTCCTTGGACAGGGCGCAACGAGCAGTACTTC.

This chain connects TRBV5-1 to TRBJ2-1; the match to TRBD2 covers 15 bases. V was pared by 4 bases and J by 6 bases, with 5 bases of the junction left unmatched. Germline CDR1 is SGHRS and CDR2 is YFSETQ. CDR3 size: 16 residues. The CDR3: CASSPLGLAGGNEQFF. CDR3 in DNA: TGCGCCAGCAGCCCCCTGGGACTAGCGGGGGGCAATGAGCAGTTCTTC.

This clone was observed once. The chain is built from TRBV29-1 and TRBJ2-7; 8 bases agree with TRBD1. V gave up 7 bases and J gave up 5 bases; unmatched junction bases: 4. The CDR3 runs to 11 residues. In germline, CDR1 is SQVTM, CDR2 ANQGSEA. The CDR3 region has the DNA TGCAGCGCTGACAGGGGCGACGAGCAGTACTTC. This gives the protein CSADRGDEQYF.

The rearrangement uses TRBV5-1 and TRBJ2-5; D is tentatively TRBD1 or TRBD2 (5 bases each). V was trimmed by 7 bases and J by 1 base, leaving 14 bases between them. Germline V lookup: CDR1 SGHRS, CDR2 YFSETQ. The CDR3 has 14 residues. For the CDR3, the DNA is TGCGCCAGCGCTCCGGGGCGGGTCCAAGAGACCCAGTACTTC. Encoded protein: CASAPGRVQETQYF. Full variable domain (rest looked up from reference TRBV5-1 and TRBJ2-5): KAGVTQTPRYLIKTRGQQVTLSCSPISGHRSVSWYQQTPGQGLQFLFEYFSETQRNKGNFPGRFSGRQFSNSRSEMNVSTLELGDSALYLCASAPGRVQETQYFGPGTRLLVL.

This rearrangement joins TRBV30 to TRBJ2-3; D is unclear. Germline assignment: CDR1 GTSNPN and CDR2 SVGIG (reference sequence). Trimming took off 2 bases at V and 6 bases at J, with 3 bases between the two ends. This CDR3 comprises 10 residues. The CDR3 bases are TGTGCCTGGAGTTTTGATACGCAGTATTTT. Its translation: CAWSFDTQYF.

The V and J genes are TRBV9 and TRBJ2-7; TRBD2 aligns across 7 bases. The germline CDR1 and CDR2 sequences are SGDLS and YYNGEE. CDR3 size: 15 residues. Germline trimming cut 4 bases from V and 0 bases from J; bases unmatched to any gene: 7. In DNA, the CDR3 is TGTGCCAGCAGCCAGAGGGGCGGGAGCTCCTACGAGCAGTACTTC. This sequence encodes CASSQRGGSSYEQYF. Full variable domain (outside the CDR3, taken from reference TRBV9 and TRBJ2-7): DSGVTQTPKHLITATGQRVTLRCSPRSGDLSVYWYQQSLDQGLQFLIQYYNGEERAKGNILERFSAQQFPDLHSELNLSSLELGDSALYFCASSQRGGSSYEQYFGPGTRLTVT.

This clone was seen a handful of times. The gene calls are TRBV7-8 and TRBJ2-5; D tentatively fits TRBD1 or TRBD2 (6 bases each). The V end was cut by 7 bases, the J end by 4 bases, with 22 bases between. This CDR3 contains 16 residues. In germline, CDR1 is SGHVS, CDR2 FQNEAQ. CDR3 in DNA: TGTGCCAGCATCATTAGACCGGGGGCTCCAGTAGAGACCCAGTACTTC. Translation: CASIIRPGAPVETQYF.

The rearrangement uses TRBV6-5 and TRBJ2-1; D gene unclear. Germline V gene lookup returns CDR1 MNHEY and CDR2 SVGAGI. V lost 4 bases and J lost 0, with 10 bases in between. The CDR3 is made up of 15 amino acids. The CDR3 DNA reads as TGTGCCAGCAGTTCCCTATGGGGCTCCTACAATGAGCAGTTCTTC. Protein: CASSSLWGSYNEQFF.

This chain uses TRBV29-1 with TRBJ1-1; D is undetermined. Germline V lookup: CDR1 SQVTM, CDR2 ANQGSEA. Trimming removed 4 bases from V and 2 bases from J, with 8 bases in between. This CDR3 has 12 residues. The CDR3 DNA reads as TGCAGCGTTGCTGACACTAACACTGAAGCTTTCTTT. The encoded protein is CSVADTNTEAFF.

This clone was detected only once. The V gene is TRBV15, the J gene TRBJ1-4; 8 nucleotides align to TRBD1. The CDR3 consists of 14 residues. Losses at the gene ends were 8 bases for V and 7 bases for J; bases not matched to a gene: 9. The germline V gene has CDR1 LNHNV and CDR2 YYDKDF (reference sequence). The CDR3 region has the DNA TGTGCCACCGGGACTTCAGGGGGCGGTGAAAAACTGTTTTTT. It yields the protein CATGTSGGGEKLFF.

Regarding this clone: The same CDR3 is also encoded by other DNA sequences in this sample. The chain couples TRBV30 to TRBJ2-5; D might be TRBD2 (5 bases). Trimming took 1 base from V and 5 from J, leaving 8 bases between them. The CDR3 is made up of 12 amino acids. The V gene's germline CDR1 is GTSNPN and CDR2 SVGIG (reference sequence). Here the CDR3 DNA reads TGTGCCTGGAGTGCGGGCGGGGAGACCCAGTACTTC. It translates to CAWSAGGETQYF. The full variable domain, its missing parts supplied by reference TRBV30 and TRBJ2-5, is SQTIHQWPATLVQPVGSPLSLECTVEGTSNPNLYWYRQAAGRGLQLLFYSVGIGQISSEVPQNLSASRPQDRQFILSSKKLLLSDSGFYLCAWSAGGETQYFGPGTRLLVL.

V and J are TRBV29-1 and TRBJ1-4, with 8 bases that match TRBD1. This CDR3 has 12 residues. CDR1 and CDR2 (germline): SQVTM, ANQGSEA. With 4 bases clipped from V and 12 bases from J, the junction kept 7 bases outside the gene matches. The CDR3 DNA sequence: TGCAGCGTTGCCGGACAGGGTATGGAACTGTTTTTT. As protein: CSVAGQGMELFF.

The chain employs TRBV30 and TRBJ1-1; 7 bases are shared with TRBD1. Germline V gives CDR1 GTSNPN, CDR2 SVGIG (reference sequence). The V gene end was trimmed by 2 bases and the J gene end by 7 bases; junction bases not matched to a gene: 13. CDR3 length: 15 amino acids. DNA of the CDR3: TGTGCCTGGAGTACTCTCTTAGGGGGCGCGGATGAAGCTTTCTTT. It translates to CAWSTLLGGADEAFF.

The chain combines TRBV18 with TRBJ2-7; D ambiguous. This CDR3 spans 14 amino acids. V was trimmed by 3 bases and J by 4 bases, leaving 13 bases between them. The V gene's germline CDR1 is KGHSH and CDR2 LQKENI. This CDR3 reads CASSPATVGYEQYF. The CDR3 DNA follows: TGTGCCAGCTCACCTGCCACAGTGGGGTACGAGCAGTACTTC. The whole variable domain, remainder taken from reference TRBV18 and TRBJ2-7, is NAGVMQNPRHLVRRRGQEARLRCSPMKGHSHVYWYRQLPEEGLKFMVYLQKENIIDESGMPKERFSAEFPKEGPSILRIQQVVRGDSAAYFCASSPATVGYEQYFGPGTRLTVT.

The chain combines TRBV27 with TRBJ1-2; D call uncertain. V gave up 6 bases and J gave up 3 bases, with 14 bases separating them. The length of the CDR3 is 14 residues. In germline, CDR1 is MNHEY, CDR2 SMNVEV (reference sequence). CDR3 residues: CASRAGPSYYGYTF. DNA of the CDR3: TGTGCCAGCAGAGCCGGACCGTCGTACTATGGCTACACCTTC.